Listed below are T cell receptor beta chains from one sample, sequenced in a study of CD8+ T cells in alopecia areata. Data came from immunoSEQ multiplex PCR; TCRdb stores just in-frame clones and leaves some out. The sample holds approximately 300,000 clones, over 45% seen once. The specimen was CD4+ T cells sorted from blood, collected at week 24, from a patient treated with tofacitinib. The receptors here all came from a human donor with alopecia areata. The CDR3 runs from the conserved cysteine through the conserved F or W. D genes are given only for firm matches. Clone size is not always given. Where it is, it says once, few, many or a class for expanded clones.

TRBJ2-1,-,-,TRBV6-1,12,TGTGCCACCAGGCGGCTACCGGATGAGCAGTTCTTC,CATRRLPDEQFF
TRBJ1-2,TRBD1,-,TRBV2,15,TGTGCCAGCAGGAGGGGAAAGACAGGGGGCTATGGCTACACCTTC,CASRRGKTGGYGYTF
TRBJ1-1,-,-,TRBV18,13,TGTGCCAGCTCACCCCCTGGGAACACTGAAGCTTTCTTT,CASSPPGNTEAFF
TRBJ2-7,-,few,TRBV5-1,11,TGCGCCAGCAGCTCCTCCTACGAGCAGTACTTC,CASSSSYEQYF
TRBJ1-2,-,few,TRBV10-3,15,TGTGCCATCAGTGAGGGGCAGGGAGTCGGTTATGGCTACACCTTC,CAISEGQGVGYGYTF
TRBJ1-6,-,-,TRBV6-5,15,TGTGCCAGCAGTAAGGACCGGGTCCCCAATTCACCCCTCCACTTT,CASSKDRVPNSPLHF
TRBJ1-6,-,once,TRBV27,16,TGTGCCAGCCGATCCATGAGTCTGCTTAGGGATTCACCCCTCCACTTT,CASRSMSLLRDSPLHF
TRBJ1-2,-,few,TRBV7-2,13,TGTGCCGGTGGGTCCCAGAGTAAAGGGGGCTACACCTTC,CAGGSQSKGGYTF
TRBJ2-1,TRBD1,-,TRBV5-4,15,TGTGCCAGCAGCTCTGCACCCGGACAGGCCAATGAGCAGTTCTTC,CASSSAPGQANEQFF
TRBJ2-1,-,few,TRBV28,13,TGTGCCAGCGGCTTGGGGGCGAGGAATGAGCAGTTCTTC,CASGLGARNEQFF
TRBJ2-5,-,few,TRBV7-9,12,TGTGCCAGCAGCTTCGGAGCAGAGACCCAGTACTTC,CASSFGAETQYF
TRBJ2-4,-,-,TRBV28,13,TGTGCCAGCAGTCTTACACAAGCGGGCATTCAGTACTTC,CASSLTQAGIQYF
TRBJ2-1,-,-,TRBV2,15,TGTGCCAGCAGCGTCCAGGGCGTCGGCTACAATGAGCAGTTCTTC,CASSVQGVGYNEQFF
TRBJ1-6,-,-,TRBV25-1,15,TGTGCCAGCAGTGATTCTAGCTCCTATAATTCACCCCTCCACTTT,CASSDSSSYNSPLHF
TRBJ2-5,-,-,TRBV27,13,TGTGCCAGCAAAGATAGCTGGCAAGAGACCCAGTACTTC,CASKDSWQETQYF
TRBJ1-2,-,-,TRBV5-1,16,TGCGCCAGCAGCTTGGGGTCGGGCAGCGAGGCGGGTGGCTACACCTTC,CASSLGSGSEAGGYTF
TRBJ2-4,TRBD2,-,TRBV7-2,17,TGTGCCAGCAGCTTAGGTCCTAGCGGGGGGGCCAAAAACATTCAGTACTTC,CASSLGPSGGAKNIQYF